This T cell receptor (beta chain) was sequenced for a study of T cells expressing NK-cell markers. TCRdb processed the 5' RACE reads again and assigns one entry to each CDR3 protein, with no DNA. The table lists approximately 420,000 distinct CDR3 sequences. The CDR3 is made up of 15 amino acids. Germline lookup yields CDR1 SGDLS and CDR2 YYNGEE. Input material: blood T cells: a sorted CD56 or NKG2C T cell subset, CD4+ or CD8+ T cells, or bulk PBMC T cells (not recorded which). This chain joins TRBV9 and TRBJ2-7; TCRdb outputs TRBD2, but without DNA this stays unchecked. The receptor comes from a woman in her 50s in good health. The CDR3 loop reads CASSVSGTSGFEQYF.